These T cell receptor beta chains were read from a single sample in a study of identical twins. TCRdb reanalysed the 5' RACE reads using MiXCR and keeps one entry per CDR3 protein. The table has roughly 570,000 distinct CDR3 sequences, over 8.5% seen once. The same sample was also used in a study of yellow fever vaccine responses in identical twins.

Material: PBMCs. All receptors come from a woman aged 18-30 years in good health. CDR3s leave out the opening cysteine and the closing phenylalanine or tryptophan. Each record gives: CDR3 protein, J gene, V gene.

CDR3aa: ASSYGGLAGGPDEQF
j_gene: TRBJ2-1
v_gene: TRBV5-1

CDR3aa: ATPREWYSRTGELF
j_gene: TRBJ2-2
v_gene: TRBV24-1

CDR3aa: ASSFKSSSGTGGPEQY
j_gene: TRBJ2-7
v_gene: TRBV11-2

CDR3aa: SAGTGGGGYEQY
j_gene: TRBJ2-7
v_gene: TRBV29-1

CDR3aa: ASSLRGSDSPLH
j_gene: TRBJ1-6
v_gene: TRBV5-5

CDR3aa: ASSRTRGGEETQY
j_gene: TRBJ2-5
v_gene: TRBV7-2

CDR3aa: ASSLPPGNTQY
j_gene: TRBJ2-3
v_gene: TRBV7-3

CDR3aa: SARGLTSPKFYEQY
j_gene: TRBJ2-7
v_gene: TRBV20-1

CDR3aa: SVDRLAGFNEQF
j_gene: TRBJ2-1
v_gene: TRBV29-1

CDR3aa: ASSLGSPETQY
j_gene: TRBJ2-5
v_gene: TRBV7-8

CDR3aa: ASSWTSGAGADTQY
j_gene: TRBJ2-3
v_gene: TRBV7-3

CDR3aa: ASSPGQTYTGELF
j_gene: TRBJ2-2
v_gene: TRBV7-9

CDR3aa: ASSLVGTNQETQY
j_gene: TRBJ2-5
v_gene: TRBV5-1

CDR3aa: ASSLFEITSGATDTQY
j_gene: TRBJ2-3
v_gene: TRBV28

CDR3aa: ASKLVPDSIETQY
j_gene: TRBJ2-5
v_gene: TRBV5-4

CDR3aa: SATGSTSDSSYNEQF
j_gene: TRBJ2-1
v_gene: TRBV20-1

CDR3aa: ASRQDRGNTEAF
j_gene: TRBJ1-1
v_gene: TRBV5-5

CDR3aa: ASSFNGGTSGYT
j_gene: TRBJ1-2
v_gene: TRBV12-3/TRBV12-4

CDR3aa: ASSKSTGRPVVSGYT
j_gene: TRBJ1-2
v_gene: TRBV7-2

CDR3aa: ASSSISGISTQY
j_gene: TRBJ2-3
v_gene: TRBV28

CDR3aa: ASSFPGGDTQY
j_gene: TRBJ2-3
v_gene: TRBV7-3

CDR3aa: ASRGPDREY
j_gene: TRBJ2-5
v_gene: TRBV12-3/TRBV12-4

CDR3aa: ASSLGAEQY
j_gene: TRBJ2-7
v_gene: TRBV12-3/TRBV12-4

CDR3aa: ASSVADKNTGELF
j_gene: TRBJ2-2
v_gene: TRBV12-3/TRBV12-4

CDR3aa: ASSVGVADTQY
j_gene: TRBJ2-3
v_gene: TRBV6-4

CDR3aa: ASDGDGNQPQH
j_gene: TRBJ1-5
v_gene: TRBV6-2/TRBV6-3

CDR3aa: ASKVIAGTSTDTQY
j_gene: TRBJ2-3
v_gene: TRBV27

CDR3aa: ASSPRGGDYEQY
j_gene: TRBJ2-7
v_gene: TRBV4-3

CDR3aa: SARDLGDYEQY
j_gene: TRBJ2-7
v_gene: TRBV20-1

CDR3aa: ASSLGSYSYEQY
j_gene: TRBJ2-7
v_gene: TRBV7-6

CDR3aa: SARDGKADSNIQY
j_gene: TRBJ2-4
v_gene: TRBV20-1

CDR3aa: ASSYNGKSTDTQY
j_gene: TRBJ2-3
v_gene: TRBV6-2/TRBV6-3

CDR3aa: ASSPGQSLTTNEKLF
j_gene: TRBJ1-4
v_gene: TRBV12-3/TRBV12-4

CDR3aa: ASSTLSGLAGARSYNEQF
j_gene: TRBJ2-1
v_gene: TRBV6-2/TRBV6-3

CDR3aa: ASSLTRDSGDNEQF
j_gene: TRBJ2-1
v_gene: TRBV7-3

CDR3aa: ASSFAPLALDYEQY
j_gene: TRBJ2-7
v_gene: TRBV7-9

CDR3aa: ASSRLDRTSGTDNEQF
j_gene: TRBJ2-1
v_gene: TRBV6-4

CDR3aa: AISERAADEKLF
j_gene: TRBJ1-4
v_gene: TRBV10-3

CDR3aa: ASSPFGRGANNEQF
j_gene: TRBJ2-1
v_gene: TRBV12-3/TRBV12-4

CDR3aa: ASSESTGGLNNEQF
j_gene: TRBJ2-1
v_gene: TRBV10-2

CDR3aa: ASLTGWPNEQF
j_gene: TRBJ2-1
v_gene: TRBV12-3/TRBV12-4

CDR3aa: ASSQAGLAGAPEQF
j_gene: TRBJ2-1
v_gene: TRBV4-3